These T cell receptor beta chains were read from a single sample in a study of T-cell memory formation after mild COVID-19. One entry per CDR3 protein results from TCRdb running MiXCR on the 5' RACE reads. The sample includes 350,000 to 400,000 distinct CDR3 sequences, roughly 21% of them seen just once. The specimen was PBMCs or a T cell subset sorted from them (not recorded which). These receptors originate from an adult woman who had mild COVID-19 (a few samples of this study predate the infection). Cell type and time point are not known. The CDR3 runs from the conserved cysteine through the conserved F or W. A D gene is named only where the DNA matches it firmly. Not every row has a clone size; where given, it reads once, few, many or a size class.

cdr3_nt: TGCAGCGTTGAAGACCGGATCTTATCTGGGGATACGCAGTATTTT; cdr3_aa: CSVEDRILSGDTQYF; j_call: TRBJ2-3; clone_size: few; v_call: TRBV29-1; d_call: NA
cdr3_nt: TGTGCCAGCAGCAGCGGGACCCTCGGCTACACCTTC; cdr3_aa: CASSSGTLGYTF; j_call: TRBJ1-2; clone_size: NA; v_call: TRBV9; d_call: NA
cdr3_nt: TGTGCCAGCAGCCGACACCAGGAAGAGACCCAGTACTTC; cdr3_aa: CASSRHQEETQYF; j_call: TRBJ2-5; clone_size: NA; v_call: TRBV7-6; d_call: NA
cdr3_nt: TGTGCCAGCAGCCCAGCACAGGGTTATGGCTACACCTTC; cdr3_aa: CASSPAQGYGYTF; j_call: TRBJ1-2; clone_size: NA; v_call: TRBV12-3/TRBV12-4; d_call: NA
cdr3_nt: TGTGCCAGCAGCTTAGGTGGCCCACTCGATACGCAGTATTTT; cdr3_aa: CASSLGGPLDTQYF; j_call: TRBJ2-3; clone_size: few; v_call: TRBV7-7; d_call: NA
cdr3_nt: TGTGCCAGCAGTGCGACAGGGGACACTGAAGCTTTCTTT; cdr3_aa: CASSATGDTEAFF; j_call: TRBJ1-1; clone_size: few; v_call: TRBV12-3/TRBV12-4; d_call: TRBD1
cdr3_nt: TGTGCCAGCAGCTTACCGCAGGGGGGACAAGAGACCCAGTACTTC; cdr3_aa: CASSLPQGGQETQYF; j_call: TRBJ2-5; clone_size: many; v_call: TRBV7-9; d_call: NA
cdr3_nt: TGCGCCAGCAGCTTCTTGGTAGCGGGGGCGAATGAGCAGTTCTTC; cdr3_aa: CASSFLVAGANEQFF; j_call: TRBJ2-1; clone_size: NA; v_call: TRBV5-1; d_call: TRBD2
cdr3_nt: TGTGCCAGCAGTGAATCATCAGCGGGACGACGGAATGAGCAGTTCTTC; cdr3_aa: CASSESSAGRRNEQFF; j_call: TRBJ2-1; clone_size: few; v_call: TRBV2; d_call: TRBD2
cdr3_nt: TGCAGCGTTGAAAAAGGAGGGGTCGCGACCCAGTACTTC; cdr3_aa: CSVEKGGVATQYF; j_call: TRBJ2-5; clone_size: few; v_call: TRBV29-1; d_call: NA
cdr3_nt: TGTGCCAGCAGTGAATCGAGGAGGTCCTACAATGAGCAGTTCTTC; cdr3_aa: CASSESRRSYNEQFF; j_call: TRBJ2-1; clone_size: few; v_call: TRBV25-1; d_call: NA
cdr3_nt: TGTGCCAGCAGCTTAATCCTAACAGATACGCAGTATTTT; cdr3_aa: CASSLILTDTQYF; j_call: TRBJ2-3; clone_size: few; v_call: TRBV7-2; d_call: NA
cdr3_nt: TGTGCCAGCAGCCCAAGAGCAGGGGGCACTGAAGCTTTCTTT; cdr3_aa: CASSPRAGGTEAFF; j_call: TRBJ1-1; clone_size: NA; v_call: TRBV3-1; d_call: TRBD1
cdr3_nt: TGTGCCAGCAGCCAAGATGGTGGACTAGAATACTTC; cdr3_aa: CASSQDGGLEYF; j_call: TRBJ2-7; clone_size: many; v_call: TRBV3-1; d_call: TRBD2
cdr3_nt: TGTGCCAGCAGCGTAGAAGACAGTCGCTACAATGAGCAGTTCTTC; cdr3_aa: CASSVEDSRYNEQFF; j_call: TRBJ2-1; clone_size: few; v_call: TRBV9; d_call: NA
cdr3_nt: TGCGCCAGCAGCCAAGTGGGACATGAGCGTGGCTACACCTTC; cdr3_aa: CASSQVGHERGYTF; j_call: TRBJ1-2; clone_size: few; v_call: TRBV4-1; d_call: NA
cdr3_nt: TGTGCCAGCAAGGAAGGAAGCACAGATACGCAGTATTTT; cdr3_aa: CASKEGSTDTQYF; j_call: TRBJ2-3; clone_size: NA; v_call: TRBV28; d_call: NA
cdr3_nt: TGCAGTGCTCAACGGGGGGGCAAGGGAAATGAGCAGTTCTTC; cdr3_aa: CSAQRGGKGNEQFF; j_call: TRBJ2-1; clone_size: few; v_call: TRBV20-1; d_call: TRBD2
cdr3_nt: TGCAGCGTCTCCCCTGGGACAGGGCGGCAGTTCTTC; cdr3_aa: CSVSPGTGRQFF; j_call: TRBJ2-1; clone_size: NA; v_call: TRBV29-1; d_call: TRBD1
cdr3_nt: TGTGCCAGCAGCTCGGAGCAATATGAGCAGTTCTTC; cdr3_aa: CASSSEQYEQFF; j_call: TRBJ2-1; clone_size: NA; v_call: TRBV7-6; d_call: NA
cdr3_nt: TGTGCCACCAGTGATCCGAGCAGGCTTTGGGAGCCCCAGCATTTT; cdr3_aa: CATSDPSRLWEPQHF; j_call: TRBJ1-5; clone_size: few; v_call: TRBV24-1; d_call: NA
cdr3_nt: TGTGCCAGCAGCTATACTTTTGAAGGGGGGACTGAAGCTTTCTTT; cdr3_aa: CASSYTFEGGTEAFF; j_call: TRBJ1-1; clone_size: NA; v_call: TRBV9; d_call: NA
cdr3_nt: TGTGCCAGCAGCCGTGTATGGGACAGTGAGCAGTTCTTC; cdr3_aa: CASSRVWDSEQFF; j_call: TRBJ2-1; clone_size: NA; v_call: TRBV4-2; d_call: TRBD1
cdr3_nt: TGTGCCAGCAGCGCTATGGACTATCTAGATACGCAGTATTTT; cdr3_aa: CASSAMDYLDTQYF; j_call: TRBJ2-3; clone_size: few; v_call: TRBV9; d_call: NA
cdr3_nt: TGTGCCAGCAGCACAAGCGTGAGGACGGTCGGCGAGCTGTTTTTT; cdr3_aa: CASSTSVRTVGELFF; j_call: TRBJ2-2; clone_size: many; v_call: TRBV21-1; d_call: NA
cdr3_nt: TGCGCCAGCAGCCCGTCCTTTCCAGATACGCAGTATTTT; cdr3_aa: CASSPSFPDTQYF; j_call: TRBJ2-3; clone_size: NA; v_call: TRBV5-1; d_call: NA
cdr3_nt: TGTGCCAGCAGCGTAGACACCGGATCGAACACTGAAGCTTTCTTT; cdr3_aa: CASSVDTGSNTEAFF; j_call: TRBJ1-1; clone_size: few; v_call: TRBV9; d_call: NA
cdr3_nt: TGTGCCACCAGTGTTCCCGGCAGGGATACGCAGTATTTT; cdr3_aa: CATSVPGRDTQYF; j_call: TRBJ2-3; clone_size: few; v_call: TRBV24-1; d_call: NA
cdr3_nt: TGTGCCAGTAGTAAAGGACACCCGAACACCGGGGAGCTGTTTTTT; cdr3_aa: CASSKGHPNTGELFF; j_call: TRBJ2-2; clone_size: NA; v_call: TRBV19; d_call: NA
cdr3_nt: TGTGCCAGCAGCTCCGGGACTACATCTAGCACAGATACGCAGTATTTT; cdr3_aa: CASSSGTTSSTDTQYF; j_call: TRBJ2-3; clone_size: few; v_call: TRBV7-8; d_call: TRBD2
cdr3_nt: TGCAGTGCTAGAGTGGAGGGGGTAGGCAATCAGCCCCAGCATTTT; cdr3_aa: CSARVEGVGNQPQHF; j_call: TRBJ1-5; clone_size: few; v_call: TRBV20-1; d_call: NA
cdr3_nt: TGTGCCAGCAGTGCAGGGAAGGCTTTCTTT; cdr3_aa: CASSAGKAFF; j_call: TRBJ1-1; clone_size: NA; v_call: TRBV2; d_call: NA
cdr3_nt: TGTGCCAGCAGTGGACAGGGCACAGATACGCAGTATTTT; cdr3_aa: CASSGQGTDTQYF; j_call: TRBJ2-3; clone_size: many; v_call: TRBV27; d_call: TRBD1
cdr3_nt: TGTGCCAGCAGCTTAGGCTCCGAGCGGGGGACCCAGTACTTC; cdr3_aa: CASSLGSERGTQYF; j_call: TRBJ2-5; clone_size: NA; v_call: TRBV7-9; d_call: TRBD2
cdr3_nt: TGTGCCAGTAGGAACAGGGCTGGAGACGTAGCTTTCTTT; cdr3_aa: CASRNRAGDVAFF; j_call: TRBJ1-1; clone_size: NA; v_call: TRBV19; d_call: NA
cdr3_nt: TGTGCCAGCAGCCTTAGTAGCTTTGGAGAGGGCTACACCTTC; cdr3_aa: CASSLSSFGEGYTF; j_call: TRBJ1-2; clone_size: NA; v_call: TRBV7-2; d_call: NA
cdr3_nt: TGCGCCAGCAGATACGGTAGCGGGATGGATGAGCAGTACTTC; cdr3_aa: CASRYGSGMDEQYF; j_call: TRBJ2-7; clone_size: few; v_call: TRBV5-1; d_call: TRBD2
cdr3_nt: TGTGCCAGCAGTTACTCGAGGTGGGGAGTCACTGAAGCTTTCTTT; cdr3_aa: CASSYSRWGVTEAFF; j_call: TRBJ1-1; clone_size: NA; v_call: TRBV6-5; d_call: NA
cdr3_nt: TGCGCCAGCAGCTCGGGACTGCCGGGACTAGCGGATTACAATGAGCAGTTCTTC; cdr3_aa: CASSSGLPGLADYNEQFF; j_call: TRBJ2-1; clone_size: many; v_call: TRBV5-1; d_call: TRBD2
cdr3_nt: TGCAGTGCTACCCGGGGGCTAGCGGGAGGAAGGTACAATGAGCAGTTCTTC; cdr3_aa: CSATRGLAGGRYNEQFF; j_call: TRBJ2-1; clone_size: NA; v_call: TRBV20-1; d_call: TRBD2
cdr3_nt: TGTGCCAGCAGCATTACAGGGATTCGCACTGAAGCTTTCTTT; cdr3_aa: CASSITGIRTEAFF; j_call: TRBJ1-1; clone_size: NA; v_call: TRBV11-1; d_call: NA
cdr3_nt: TGTGCCAGCAGCTTAAATGGACAGGGTAATCAGCCCCAGCATTTT; cdr3_aa: CASSLNGQGNQPQHF; j_call: TRBJ1-5; clone_size: few; v_call: TRBV11-1; d_call: TRBD1
cdr3_nt: TGTGCCAGCAGCTCGTACTACTCTGGGGCCAACGTCCTGACTTTC; cdr3_aa: CASSSYYSGANVLTF; j_call: TRBJ2-6; clone_size: few; v_call: TRBV11-2; d_call: NA